This passage covers 5 T cell receptor beta chains from one sample sequenced in a study of T cell repertoires in cytomegalovirus infection. TCRdb used MiXCR to reprocess the reads, holding one entry per CDR3 protein. This table has 200,000 to 300,000 distinct CDR3 sequences, approximately 13% appearing once. What was sequenced was PBMCs. Receptor source: a human donor in good health (CMV status not recorded). Some clones in this sample may be carry-over from other donors' samples.

The chain links TRBV18 to TRBJ2-1, with 8 bases aligning to TRBD2. The CDR3 totals 15 residues. J gave up 5 bases and V 2 bases, and 5 bases lay outside the gene matches. Germline lookup yields CDR1 KGHSH and CDR2 LQKENI. In nucleotides, the CDR3 is TGTGCCAGCTCACCAGGAACGGGGGGGGACAATGAGCAGTTCTTC. Its protein product is CASSPGTGGDNEQFF.

This clonotype occurred many times. The gene calls are TRBV19 and TRBJ2-1; D possibly uses TRBD1 or TRBD2 (5 bases each). The CDR3 covers 15 residues. V lost 3 bases and J 7 bases, leaving 16 bases between the germline ends. CDR1 and CDR2 (germline): LNHDA, SQIVND (reference sequence). The CDR3 sequence: CASSMGVHHGNEQFF. As DNA, the CDR3 is TGTGCCAGTAGTATGGGGGTCCATCACGGGAATGAGCAGTTCTTC.

This clonotype was seen repeatedly, ten times or more. The chain recombines TRBV6-2 or TRBV6-3 with TRBJ1-2; D is uncertain. CDR1 is MNHEY, CDR2 SVGEGT, per germline. There are 13 residues in the CDR3. V was pared by 2 bases and J by 8 bases, with 12 bases between. The CDR3 region is CASSYGKKRGYTF. The CDR3 DNA reads as TGTGCCAGCAGTTACGGGAAGAAACGCGGCTACACCTTC.

This clonotype has more than one count but fewer than ten. This rearrangement joins TRBV6-5 to TRBJ1-2; maybe TRBD1 (5 bases). The CDR3 consists of 13 residues. CDR1 MNHEY and CDR2 SVGAGI come from the germline V gene. The ends were cut back, 4 bases at V and 5 bases at J, with 11 bases in the middle. CDR3 coding DNA: TGTGCCAGCAGTTTCAGGGTTGGGTATGGCTACACCTTC. It encodes CASSFRVGYGYTF.

The chain is built from TRBV6-1 and TRBJ2-1; 10 bases map to TRBD2. Trimming took 5 bases from V and 9 from J; bases not matched to a gene: 10. The CDR3 length is 15 residues. The germline gives CDR1 MNHNS, CDR2 SASEGT. CDR3 sequence (DNA): TGTGCCAGCAGTTTCCAATCTAGCGGGAGATTTGAGCAGTTCTTC. Translation: CASSFQSSGRFEQFF.